These T cell receptor beta chains were read from a single sample in a study of cytomegalovirus exposure and HLA in healthy donors. Produced via immunoSEQ multiplex PCR; TCRdb's table is partial and in-frame only. The sample consists of 120,000 or so clones, around 90% of them appearing once. Sequencing used PBMCs. All receptors derive from a woman between 18 and 29 years old in good health and CMV-seronegative. CDR3s include the opening cysteine and the closing phenylalanine or tryptophan. The D gene is left open where the match is weak. Clone size, where shown, is once, few, many, or a class for clones that have expanded.

CDR3 protein	CDR3 DNA	clone size	J gene	V gene	D gene
CSVAGFGEKLFF	TGCAGCGTTGCTGGGTTCGGGGAAAAACTGTTTTTT	.	TRBJ1-4	TRBV29-1	.
CASSFDNEQFF	TGTGCCAGCAGCTTCGACAATGAGCAGTTCTTC	.	TRBJ2-1	TRBV11-3	.
CASSLSHGEEGTQYF	TGTGCCAGCAGCTTATCGCACGGCGAAGAGGGGACCCAGTACTTC	.	TRBJ2-5	TRBV13	.
CASSRGGGTEAFF	TGCGCCAGCAGCCGTGGAGGTGGGACTGAAGCTTTCTTT	once	TRBJ1-1	TRBV4-3	.
CAISGGQGIDGYTF	TGTGCCATCAGCGGGGGACAGGGAATTGATGGCTACACCTTC	.	TRBJ1-2	TRBV10-3	TRBD1
CASNAGGHGYTF	TGTGCCAGCAATGCGGGCGGACATGGCTACACCTTC	.	TRBJ1-2	TRBV6-5	.
CASSGRIGNTIYF	TGTGCCAGCAGTGGGAGAATTGGAAACACCATATATTTT	once	TRBJ1-3	TRBV28	.
CASSASGSYEQYF	TGTGCCAGTAGTGCCAGCGGTTCCTACGAGCAGTACTTC	once	TRBJ2-7	TRBV19	.
CASSIGGPNYEQYF	TGTGCCAGTAGTATAGGAGGGCCAAACTACGAGCAGTACTTC	few	TRBJ2-7	TRBV19	.
CAISESSGGYTEAFF	TGTGCCATCAGTGAGTCCTCAGGGGGTTACACTGAAGCTTTCTTT	.	TRBJ1-1	TRBV10-3	TRBD1
CASSAGFNQPQHF	TGTGCCAGCAGTGCGGGGTTCAATCAGCCCCAGCATTTT	few	TRBJ1-5	TRBV25-1	.
CASTRGPSTDTQYF	TGTGCCAGCACCCGAGGTCCCAGCACAGATACGCAGTATTTT	.	TRBJ2-3	TRBV6-5	.
CASSPAVRYYGYTF	TGTGCCAGCAGTCCCGCGGTACGATACTATGGCTACACCTTC	few	TRBJ1-2	TRBV27	.
CASSSPSGGTGPYF	TGTGCCAGCAGCTCACCTAGCGGGGGAACCGGTCCGTACTTC	.	TRBJ2-7	TRBV7-6	TRBD2
CASSLGTSGGQETQYF	TGTGCCAGCAGCTTGGGGACTAGCGGGGGGCAAGAGACCCAGTACTTC	.	TRBJ2-5	TRBV5-4	TRBD2
CASSFGSSGQETQYF	TGCGCCAGCAGCTTTGGGTCTAGCGGACAAGAGACCCAGTACTTC	.	TRBJ2-5	TRBV5-1	TRBD2
CASSLIGTGYSGRGSNEQFF	TGTGCCAGCAGCTTAATCGGGACAGGGTACAGCGGCCGGGGTTCTAATGAGCAGTTCTTC	.	TRBJ2-1	TRBV7-8	TRBD1
CASSARDLPGGEQYF	TGTGCCAGCTCAGCCCGGGACTTGCCCGGAGGCGAGCAGTACTTC	.	TRBJ2-7	TRBV18	.
CAWSGTRTVTSSYNSPLHF	TGTGCCTGGAGTGGCACGAGGACGGTAACTAGCTCCTATAATTCACCCCTCCACTTT	.	TRBJ1-6	TRBV30	.
CASSSRGQNNQPQHF	TGTGCCAGCAGCTCACGTGGACAGAACAATCAGCCCCAGCATTTT	.	TRBJ1-5	TRBV28	.
CASSTLRGQASYEQYF	TGTGCCAGTAGTACACTCCGGGGACAGGCCTCCTACGAGCAGTACTTC	once	TRBJ2-7	TRBV19	TRBD1
CASSLEKTGRGNSPLHF	TGCGCCAGCAGCTTGGAGAAAACCGGGCGGGGGAATTCACCCCTCCACTTT	.	TRBJ1-6	TRBV5-1	.
CASSQDLGTPYNEQFF	TGCGCCAGCAGCCAAGATTTAGGGACTCCCTACAATGAGCAGTTCTTC	.	TRBJ2-1	TRBV4-1	.
CASSFIVAGQPQHF	TGTGCCAGCAGTTTTATAGTTGCGGGTCAGCCCCAGCATTTT	.	TRBJ1-5	TRBV28	.
CASSFVLNTEAFF	TGTGCCAGCAGCTTCGTTCTCAACACTGAAGCTTTCTTT	.	TRBJ1-1	TRBV13	.
CASSQEAPDTQYF	TGTGCCAGCAGCCAAGAAGCCCCAGATACGCAGTATTTT	once	TRBJ2-3	TRBV14	.
CASSLTTAGPEQYF	TGTGCCAGCAGCTTAACCACTGCAGGGCCCGAGCAGTACTTC	once	TRBJ2-7	TRBV5-6	.
CASSDLGDINIQYF	TGTGCCAGCAGTGATCTGGGGGACATAAACATTCAGTACTTC	.	TRBJ2-4	TRBV25-1	.
CASSRDRGQYGYTF	TGTGCCAGCAGTCGGGACAGGGGGCAATATGGCTACACCTTC	.	TRBJ1-2	TRBV7-2	TRBD1
CASSQGAPLTGDTQYF	TGCGCCAGCAGCCAAGGCGCGCCGTTGACGGGAGATACGCAGTATTTT	once	TRBJ2-3	TRBV4-1	.
CASSFPAGNNEQFF	TGTGCCAGCAGCTTTCCGGCGGGAAACAATGAGCAGTTCTTC	.	TRBJ2-1	TRBV5-4	.
CASSIRTGTYEQYF	TGTGCCAGCAGCATACGGACAGGGACCTACGAGCAGTACTTC	.	TRBJ2-7	TRBV11-2	TRBD1
CASSLVRGYEQYF	TGCGCCAGCAGCTTGGTACGGGGGTACGAGCAGTACTTC	.	TRBJ2-7	TRBV5-1	.
CASSFDTNTGELFF	TGTGCCAGCAGCTTTGACACGAACACCGGGGAGCTGTTTTTT	.	TRBJ2-2	TRBV6-1	.
CASSGGTSGSGIAKQYF	TGTGCCAGCAGTGGGGGGACTAGCGGGAGCGGAATCGCCAAGCAGTACTTC	.	TRBJ2-7	TRBV28	TRBD2
CASSQHGGTGRNEQFF	TGCGCCAGCAGCCAACATGGGGGGACAGGGCGCAATGAGCAGTTCTTC	.	TRBJ2-1	TRBV4-1	TRBD1
CASSQDRGRQNEQFF	TGTGCCAGCAGCCAGGACAGGGGGAGGCAAAATGAGCAGTTCTTC	.	TRBJ2-1	TRBV6-5	TRBD1
CASSVAPGGPDEQFF	TGTGCCAGCAGCGTAGCTCCGGGGGGGCCGGATGAGCAGTTCTTC	.	TRBJ2-1	TRBV9	TRBD2
CASSPLASGGTEAFF	TGTGCCAGCAGCCCCTTAGCGAGTGGAGGCACTGAAGCTTTCTTT	.	TRBJ1-1	TRBV7-9	.
CASSVDRSSYNEQFF	TGTGCCAGCAGCGTAGATAGGAGCTCCTACAATGAGCAGTTCTTC	few	TRBJ2-1	TRBV9	.
CASSFFSWRGSGNTIYF	TGTGCCAGCAGTTTTTTTTCGTGGAGGGGTTCTGGAAACACCATATATTTT	once	TRBJ1-3	TRBV28	.
CASVRGSTDTQYF	TGTGCCAGCGTTAGGGGGAGCACAGATACGCAGTATTTT	once	TRBJ2-3	TRBV28	.
CASSALMGSEKLFF	TGTGCCAGCAGCGCACTGATGGGGAGTGAAAAACTGTTTTTT	.	TRBJ1-4	TRBV9	.
CASSSRRETQYF	TGTGCCAGTAGCTCAAGGCGGGAGACCCAGTACTTC	.	TRBJ2-5	TRBV19	.
CASSLGSASGRQETQYF	TGTGCCAGCAGCTTAGGTTCGGCTAGCGGGAGACAAGAGACCCAGTACTTC	.	TRBJ2-5	TRBV7-2	TRBD2
CAWSAGTAYEQYF	TGTGCCTGGAGTGCCGGGACAGCCTACGAGCAGTACTTC	.	TRBJ2-7	TRBV30	TRBD1
CAWSPFRPGLPLYNEKLFF	TGTGCCTGGAGTCCCTTTCGTCCGGGACTGCCACTTTATAATGAAAAACTGTTTTTT	.	TRBJ1-4	TRBV30	.
CASSYVGTTNYGYTF	TGTGCCAGCAGTTACGTGGGGACTACTAACTATGGCTACACCTTC	few	TRBJ1-2	TRBV6-6	.
CASSAGQISNQPQHF	TGTGCCAGCAGTGCAGGACAGATTAGCAATCAGCCCCAGCATTTT	few	TRBJ1-5	TRBV2	.